This TCR beta chain was obtained from a study of T cells expressing NK-cell markers. The CDR3 is made up of 12 amino acids. The germline V gene has CDR1 LGHNT and CDR2 FRNRAP. TCRdb reprocessed the 5' RACE reads; each CDR3 protein has one entry and no DNA is given. Here the sample table reports under 600,000 distinct CDR3 sequences. This receptor was obtained from a woman aged 45-60 years in good health. This chain joins TRBV12-5 and TRBJ2-3; absent DNA, TCRdb's TRBD1 call cannot be checked. Sequences were obtained from blood T cells: a sorted CD56 or NKG2C T cell subset, CD4+ or CD8+ T cells, or bulk PBMC T cells (not recorded which). This CDR3 is CASVGGTDTQYF.